The 16 T cell receptor beta chains below come from one sample, sequenced in a study of vaccination and CD4 T cells after COVID-19. Noted time point: late sampling 161 to 241 days after vaccination in a few convalescent patients. The treatment is: roughly 11-day PBMC culture with coronavirus spike peptide pools or control peptides (ViraFEST assay). The antigens of these receptors remain unknown. Researchers used the Oncomine TCR Beta short-read assay to sequence DNA from cultured CD4+ T cells. MiXCR was run by TCRdb on the PCR reads, yielding one entry per CDR3 protein. This sample has some 24,000 distinct CDR3 sequences, with 30% found just once. Here the sequenced sample was CD4+ T cells from blood, cultured in vitro, taken about 7 months after SARS-CoV-2 vaccination. The receptors shown here come from a human donor who had recovered from COVID-19.

There are a few counts of this clonotype. The genes are TRBV20-1 and TRBJ2-3; tentatively, D is TRBD2 (6 bases). V lost 3 bases, J lost 3 bases, and 19 bases lay in between. CDR3 length equals 16 residues. Looked up from germline, CDR1 is DFQATT and CDR2 is SNEGSKA (reference sequence). CDR3 sequence: CSASTAERAITDTQYF. The DNA of the CDR3 is TGCAGTGCTAGTACCGCCGAGCGGGCGATAACAGATACGCAGTATTTT.

This clonotype has only a few counts. This chain links TRBV7-3 with TRBJ2-7; 10 bases match TRBD2. The germline CDR1 and CDR2 sequences are SGHTA and FQGTGA. The CDR3 loop spans 15 amino acids. V dropped 2 bases and J dropped 2; count of bases not matched to a gene: 3. The CDR3 DNA follows: TGTGCCAGCAGCTTAGGGACTAGCGAGGCCTACGAGCAGTACTTC. Encoded protein: CASSLGTSEAYEQYF.

This clonotype was picked up a small number of times. The rearrangement uses TRBV11-2 and TRBJ2-1; TRBD1 might be the D (5 bases). The CDR3 runs to 13 residues. V was pared by 6 bases and J by 12 bases, with 18 bases between. Germline values: CDR1 SGHAT, CDR2 FQNNGV. The CDR3 coding sequence is TGTGCCAGCAGTCCCAACCCCAGGGATGGGCAGTTCTTC. It is translated as CASSPNPRDGQFF.

This chain joins TRBV27 and TRBJ2-7; D possibly corresponds to TRBD1 (5 bases). V was shortened by 3 bases and J by 0 bases, with 9 bases between the two germline ends. Per the germline V gene, CDR1 is MNHEY and CDR2 is SMNVEV (reference sequence). The CDR3 totals 14 residues. This CDR3 reads CASSFQGVSYEQYF. The CDR3 DNA reads TGTGCCAGCAGTTTTCAGGGTGTCTCCTACGAGCAGTACTTC.

This clonotype has just a few counts. As DNA, the CDR3 is TGTGCCAGCAGCTTGTGGCCAGGTACCCCCTACGAGCAGTACTTC. Amino acid sequence: CASSLWPGTPYEQYF. The chain is built from TRBV5-8 and TRBJ2-7, with no clear D. Germline loops: CDR1 SGHTS, CDR2 YDEGEE. V shed 1 base and J shed 2 bases, with 13 bases lying between them. The CDR3 has 15 residues.

The rearrangement uses TRBV20-1 and TRBJ2-2; 7 bases align to TRBD1. The germline CDR1 and CDR2 sequences are DFQATT and SNEGSKA (reference sequence). The CDR3 length is 15 residues. After removal of 0 bases from V and 9 bases from J, the junction contained 10 bases not matched to a gene. CDR3 region: CSARDQDQGGRELFF. In nucleotides, the CDR3 is TGCAGTGCTAGAGATCAGGACCAAGGGGGCCGGGAGCTGTTTTTT.

V is TRBV6-5 and J is TRBJ2-1; no clear D gene. The germline V and J ends were trimmed by 4 bases and 0 bases, with 10 bases remaining between them. The CDR3 totals 15 residues. CDR1 and CDR2 (germline): MNHEY, SVGAGI. This CDR3 reads CASSSQSSSYNEQFF. The CDR3 coding sequence is TGTGCCAGCAGTTCCCAGTCGAGCTCCTACAATGAGCAGTTCTTC.

This clonotype was seen a few times. This chain uses TRBV6-1 with TRBJ2-7; 10 positions match TRBD1. V was clipped by 8 bases and J by 2 bases; unmatched bases: 6. This CDR3 contains 14 residues. Germline-derived CDR1 and CDR2 are MNHNS and SASEGT. The CDR3 nucleotides are TGTGCCAGCCTCCGGGACAGGGGAACCTACGAGCAGTACTTC. The encoded protein is CASLRDRGTYEQYF.

The chain has TRBV5-4 and TRBJ2-3, with D possibly matching TRBD1 (8 bases). V dropped 4 bases and J dropped 6 bases, with 15 bases sitting between them. Germline CDR1 and CDR2: SGHNT and YYREEE (reference sequence). The CDR3 sequence is 14 residues long. The CDR3 sequence: CASSQTGEGDTQYF. CDR3 DNA: TGTGCCAGCAGCCAGACAGGGGAGGGGGATACGCAGTATTTT.

This clonotype has a handful of counts. The V gene is TRBV5-4, the J gene TRBJ1-1; 9 nucleotides agree with TRBD1. J gave up 1 base and V 4 bases, and 8 bases lay outside the gene matches. This CDR3 spans 16 amino acids. CDR1 SGHNT and CDR2 YYREEE come from the germline V gene (reference sequence). The CDR3 loop is CASSLAGQGSNTEAFF. In DNA form, the CDR3 reads TGTGCCAGCAGCCTAGCGGGACAGGGATCGAACACTGAAGCTTTCTTT. Looking up the rest from reference TRBV5-4 and TRBJ1-1 gives the full variable domain: ETGVTQSPTHLIKTRGQQVTLRCSSQSGHNTVSWYQQALGQGPQFIFQYYREEENGRGNFPPRFSGLQFPNYSSELNVNALELDDSALYLCASSLAGQGSNTEAFFGQGTRLTVV.

The V gene is TRBV7-8, the J gene TRBJ1-2, with 8 bases that match TRBD1. With V trimmed by 5 bases and J by 5 bases, 16 bases remained unmatched. From germline, CDR1 is SGHVS and CDR2 FQNEAQ. This CDR3 is built from 17 residues. For the CDR3, the DNA is TGTGCCAGCAGCCTGCTCCGGGACAGGCCGACCCCATATGGCTACACCTTC. It translates to CASSLLRDRPTPYGYTF.

The rearrangement joins TRBV28 to TRBJ2-1; the D gene is possibly TRBD2 (5 bases). The germline V gene has CDR1 MDHEN and CDR2 SYDVKM. This CDR3 spans 17 amino acids. V lost 4 bases, J lost 1 base, and 17 bases lay in between. The CDR3 nucleotides are TGTGCCAGCAGTTCAACTAGTTTCGGATCTTCCTACAATGAGCAGTTCTTC. Its translation: CASSSTSFGSSYNEQFF. Drawing the rest from reference TRBV28 and TRBJ2-1, the complete variable domain is DVKVTQSSRYLVKRTGEKVFLECVQDMDHENMFWYRQDPGLGLRLIYFSYDVKMKEKGDIPEGYSVSREKKERFSLILESASTNQTSMYLCASSSTSFGSSYNEQFFGPGTRLTVL.

The genes are TRBV7-7 and TRBJ2-1; tentatively, D is TRBD1 or TRBD2 (5 bases each). Trimming shortened V by 3 bases and J by 4 bases, and 7 bases separated the two germline ends. Germline CDR1 reads SSHAT; CDR2 reads FNYEAQ (reference sequence). The CDR3 extends over 13 amino acids. This CDR3 reads CASSLGRYNEQFF. CDR3 DNA sequence: TGTGCCAGCAGCTTGGGACGGTACAATGAGCAGTTCTTC.

Only a few counts were recorded for this clonotype. V gene TRBV20-1 combines with J gene TRBJ2-7; D gene uncertain. The CDR3 length is 13 residues. Trimming pared 3 bases from V and 1 base from J, leaving 10 bases between. The germline V gene has CDR1 DFQATT and CDR2 SNEGSKA (reference sequence). CDR3 sequence: CSASGRFSYEQYF. The CDR3, as DNA: TGCAGTGCTAGCGGGCGGTTTTCCTACGAGCAGTACTTC.

The V and J genes are TRBV7-9 and TRBJ2-5, with TRBD1 matching 7 bases. V gave up 4 bases and J gave up 4 bases; unmatched junction bases: 6. Per the germline V gene, CDR1 is SEHNR and CDR2 is FQNEAQ (reference sequence). The CDR3 runs 14 residues. CDR3 bases: TGTGCCAGCAGCTCTACAGGGGCTGCAGAGACCCAGTACTTC. Protein: CASSSTGAAETQYF.

This chain joins TRBV6-2 or TRBV6-3 and TRBJ1-6; TRBD1 matches at 7 bases. There are 18 residues in the CDR3. Looked up from germline, CDR1 is MNHEY and CDR2 is SVGEGT. The V segment lost 0 bases and the J segment 7 bases; nucleotides outside the gene matches: 12. CDR3 residues: CASSYSTALGQRNSPLHF. The CDR3 DNA is TGTGCCAGCAGTTACTCGACCGCTTTGGGACAGAGAAATTCACCCCTCCACTTT.